This T cell receptor (beta chain) was retrieved from a study of shared clonotypes between healthy human individuals. Study in general: Three plates each covered CD4 naive and memory; CD8 naive two, CD8 memory one.

Data came from immunoSEQ multiplex PCR; TCRdb stores just in-frame clones and leaves some out. The table has under 2,000,000 clones, approximately 95% seen once. Naive CD8 cells lacked CD45RO, underwent positive selection for CCR7 and left out terminally differentiated effector memory CD45RA+ cells. About this clone itself: The target antigen is unknown.

Findings and limits, study-wide: Clonotypes that were shared across a few donors made up around 5% of naive CD4 clonotypes.

The germline CDR1 and CDR2 sequences are SGHTA and FQGNSA. The CDR3 covers 16 residues. Trimming cost V 5 bases and J 6 bases, with 22 bases left between them. The gene calls are TRBV7-2 and TRBJ2-5, with a weak D call TRBD2 (7 bases). Sequencing input: naive CD8+ T cells sorted from blood. The receptor was derived from a man aged 18 to 29 in good health. CDR3 nucleotides: TGTGCCAGCAGCCCCCATCGGGGGGCGAGTGAGAAGACCCAGTACTTC. Protein sequence: CASSPHRGASEKTQYF.